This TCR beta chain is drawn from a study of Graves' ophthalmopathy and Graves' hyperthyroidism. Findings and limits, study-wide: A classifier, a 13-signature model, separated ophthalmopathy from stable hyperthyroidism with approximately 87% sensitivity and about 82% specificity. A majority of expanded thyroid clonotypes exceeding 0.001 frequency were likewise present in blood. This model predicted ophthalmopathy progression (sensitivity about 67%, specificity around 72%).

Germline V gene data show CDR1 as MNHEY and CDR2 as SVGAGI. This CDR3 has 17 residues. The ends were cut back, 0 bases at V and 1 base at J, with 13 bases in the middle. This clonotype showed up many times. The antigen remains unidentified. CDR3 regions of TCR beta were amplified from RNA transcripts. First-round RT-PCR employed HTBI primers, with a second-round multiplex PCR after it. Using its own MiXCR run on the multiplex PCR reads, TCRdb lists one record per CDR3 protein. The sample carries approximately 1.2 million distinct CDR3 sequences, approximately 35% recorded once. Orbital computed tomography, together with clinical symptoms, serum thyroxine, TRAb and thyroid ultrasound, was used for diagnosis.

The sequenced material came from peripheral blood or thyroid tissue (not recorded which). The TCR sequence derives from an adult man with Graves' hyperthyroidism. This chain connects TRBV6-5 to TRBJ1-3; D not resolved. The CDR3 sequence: CASSYSGVRDSGNTIYF. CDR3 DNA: TGTGCCAGCAGTTACTCGGGCGTGAGGGATTCTGGAAACACCATATATTTT.